These T cell receptor beta chains were read from a single sample in a study of control samples from healthy donors and cancer patients. Produced via immunoSEQ multiplex PCR; TCRdb's table is partial and in-frame only. The table has 200,000 to 250,000 clones, around 94% seen once; the top ten hold approximately 1.4%. The sequencing sample was made of blood. The receptors originated from a man aged 50 or older in good health. Each CDR3 is given with its conserved first and last residue. A D gene is named only where the DNA matches it firmly. Clone size is shown for a subset of rows, as once, few, many or a class of expanded clone.

TRBV21-1,.,12,once,TRBJ1-3,CASSNLQGNIYF,TGTGCCAGCAGCAACTTACAGGGCAACATATATTTT
TRBV2,.,12,.,TRBJ1-1,CASSEDEGKAFF,TGTGCCAGCAGTGAAGATGAGGGGAAAGCTTTCTTT
TRBV7-9,TRBD2,16,.,TRBJ2-5,CASSPRLAGEEETQYF,TGTGCCAGCAGCCCAAGACTAGCGGGGGAAGAAGAGACCCAGTACTTC
TRBV3-1/TRBV3-2,TRBD2,20,.,TRBJ2-3,CASSPPPGSGGPGGTYTQYF,TGTGCCAGCAGCCCTCCTCCAGGGAGCGGGGGGCCGGGGGGCACCTATACGCAGTATTTT
TRBV12-5,.,15,.,TRBJ1-1,CASGPLDTGNSEAFF,TGTGCTAGTGGTCCCCTGGACACCGGAAACTCTGAAGCTTTCTTT
TRBV30,.,13,.,TRBJ1-4,CAWSGTANEKLFF,TGTGCCTGGAGTGGGACAGCAAATGAAAAACTGTTTTTT
TRBV30,.,13,.,TRBJ1-5,CAWSVLINQPQHF,TGTGCCTGGAGTGTACTTATAAATCAGCCCCAGCATTTT
TRBV27,TRBD1,16,.,TRBJ1-2,CASSPNRDRGRAGYTF,TGTGCCAGCAGTCCGAATCGGGACAGGGGGCGAGCTGGCTACACCTTC
TRBV5-1,.,14,.,TRBJ2-5,CASSLLQAQETQYF,TGCGCCAGCAGCTTATTACAGGCCCAAGAGACCCAGTACTTC
TRBV6-6,TRBD1,13,.,TRBJ1-1,CASRPTGGTEAFF,TGTGCCAGCAGACCGACAGGGGGCACTGAAGCTTTCTTT
TRBV5-8,.,14,.,TRBJ2-5,CASSSWTVGETQYF,TGTGCCAGCAGCTCCTGGACGGTAGGGGAGACCCAGTACTTC
TRBV6-2/TRBV6-3,TRBD1,15,.,TRBJ2-7,CASSTLEGQGDEQYF,TGTGCCAGCAGTACCCTAGAGGGACAGGGTGACGAGCAGTACTTC
TRBV27,.,14,once,TRBJ2-7,CASPRGDIEDEQYF,TGTGCCAGCCCCAGGGGCGACATTGAGGACGAGCAGTACTTC
TRBV10-2,TRBD2,12,.,TRBJ2-5,CATLAGEETQYF,TGCGCCACCTTAGCGGGGGAAGAGACCCAGTACTTC
TRBV3-1/TRBV3-2,TRBD1,16,.,TRBJ2-3,CASSLTGVRNTDTQYF,TGTGCCAGCAGCCTGACAGGGGTTCGGAACACAGATACGCAGTATTTT
TRBV6-5,.,12,.,TRBJ1-1,CASSRWGTEAFF,TGTGCCAGCAGCCGGTGGGGCACTGAAGCTTTCTTT
TRBV25-1,.,14,.,TRBJ2-5,CASSDTPFKETQYF,TGTGCCAGCAGTGACACACCCTTTAAAGAGACCCAGTACTTC
TRBV24-1,TRBD1,15,.,TRBJ2-5,CATSDSGTGTETQYF,TGTGCCACCAGTGATTCAGGGACAGGAACGGAGACCCAGTACTTC
TRBV10-3,TRBD1,12,.,TRBJ1-1,CAIGQGLDEAFF,TGTGCCATTGGACAGGGTCTGGATGAAGCTTTCTTT
TRBV12-3/TRBV12-4,.,13,.,TRBJ1-2,CASSLEGWNGYTF,TGTGCCAGCAGTTTAGAGGGGTGGAATGGCTACACCTTC
TRBV5-1,TRBD1,16,.,TRBJ1-4,CASSLGQGSSYGKLFF,TGCGCCAGCAGCCTTGGACAGGGCTCCTCCTACGGAAAACTGTTTTTT
TRBV7-2,.,15,.,TRBJ2-6,CASSLRGSGANVLTF,TGTGCCAGCAGCCTGAGGGGTTCTGGGGCCAACGTCCTGACTTTC
TRBV7-3,.,13,.,TRBJ2-1,CASSLTLGDEQFF,TGTGCCAGCAGCTTAACGTTGGGCGATGAGCAGTTCTTC
TRBV3-1/TRBV3-2,TRBD1,16,.,TRBJ1-6,CASSQDWTGGDSPLHF,TGTGCCAGCAGCCAAGATTGGACAGGGGGCGATTCACCCCTCCACTTT
TRBV9,.,14,.,TRBJ1-2,CASSPSGTDNGYTF,TGTGCCAGCAGCCCATCAGGAACTGATAATGGCTACACCTTC
TRBV28,.,14,.,TRBJ2-7,CASSSPGGRYEQYF,TGTGCCAGCAGTTCTCCGGGGGGCCGATACGAGCAGTACTTC
TRBV2,TRBD1,15,.,TRBJ2-2,CASNLDRGGTGELFF,TGTGCCAGCAATCTGGACAGGGGTGGGACCGGGGAGCTGTTTTTT
TRBV7-2,.,14,.,TRBJ2-5,CASSLAGFQETQYF,TGTGCCAGCAGCTTGGCCGGATTCCAAGAGACCCAGTACTTC
TRBV28,.,14,.,TRBJ1-1,CASSLSGENTEAFF,TGTGCCAGCAGTCTAAGCGGGGAGAACACTGAAGCTTTCTTT
TRBV11-2,.,16,.,TRBJ2-7,CASSLDPEPSRYEQYF,TGTGCCAGCAGCTTAGATCCTGAGCCCTCACGTTACGAGCAGTACTTC
TRBV28,TRBD1,14,.,TRBJ1-1,CASSPGGVNTEAFF,TGTGCCAGCAGTCCAGGGGGGGTGAACACTGAAGCTTTCTTT
TRBV7-6,.,14,.,TRBJ1-4,CASSSYRDGEKLFF,TGTGCCAGCAGCTCTTACAGGGACGGTGAAAAACTGTTTTTT
TRBV28,.,17,.,TRBJ1-5,CASSRGSTGYSNQPQHF,TGTGCCAGCAGTCGAGGGTCGACGGGATATAGCAATCAGCCCCAGCATTTT
TRBV10-3,TRBD1,14,.,TRBJ1-1,CAISGWGTGSEAFF,TGTGCCATCAGTGGGTGGGGGACAGGGTCTGAAGCTTTCTTT
TRBV30,.,15,.,TRBJ1-3,CASPSLGSSGNTIYF,TGTGCCTCGCCAAGTCTAGGGTCGTCTGGAAACACCATATATTTT
TRBV28,.,13,.,TRBJ2-3,CASSTRGPDTQYF,TGTGCCAGCAGTACCCGGGGGCCAGATACGCAGTATTTT
TRBV10-1,TRBD1,14,.,TRBJ2-2,CASRGQPNTGELFF,TGCGCCAGCAGGGGACAGCCGAACACCGGGGAGCTGTTTTTT
TRBV19,TRBD2,16,.,TRBJ2-1,CASSRSSGGAKNEQFF,TGTGCCAGTAGTCGATCTAGCGGGGGGGCTAAGAATGAGCAGTTCTTC
TRBV6-5,.,15,.,TRBJ1-2,CASSYSGNLNYGYTF,TGTGCCAGCAGTTATTCAGGGAATCTAAACTATGGCTACACCTTC
TRBV28,TRBD1,15,.,TRBJ2-7,CASRTPGTVHYEQYF,TGTGCCAGCAGGACGCCCGGGACAGTGCACTACGAGCAGTACTTC
TRBV2,.,14,.,TRBJ2-5,CASIQDSALGTQYF,TGTGCCAGCATTCAGGACAGCGCCTTGGGGACCCAGTACTTC
TRBV4-1,.,13,.,TRBJ1-2,CASSPEGGYGYTF,TGCGCCAGCAGCCCCGAGGGGGGCTATGGCTACACCTTC
TRBV28,TRBD2,17,.,TRBJ2-6,CASRLIQAGAGANVLTF,TGTGCCAGCAGACTAATACAGGCGGGGGCTGGGGCCAACGTCCTGACTTTC
TRBV29-1,.,13,.,TRBJ1-1,CSVGEQQETEAFF,TGCAGCGTTGGGGAGCAGCAAGAGACTGAAGCTTTCTTT
TRBV10-2,.,14,.,TRBJ1-5,CASSDRRVNQPQHF,TGCGCCAGCAGTGATAGGCGAGTCAATCAGCCCCAGCATTTT
TRBV5-8,.,15,.,TRBJ2-1,CASSLMGLEYNEQFF,TGTGCCAGCAGCTTGATGGGACTGGAATACAATGAGCAGTTCTTC
TRBV20-1,TRBD2,15,.,TRBJ2-5,CSASRTSGGPETQYF,TGCAGTGCTAGTAGGACTAGCGGGGGACCAGAGACCCAGTACTTC
TRBV19,.,14,.,TRBJ1-6,CASSWTPDNSPLHF,TGTGCCAGTAGTTGGACACCTGACAATTCACCCCTCCACTTT
TRBV21-1,.,18,once,TRBJ1-3,CASSKAGRKGPEGNTIYF,TGTGCCAGCAGCAAAGCTGGACGTAAAGGGCCGGAGGGAAACACCATATATTTT
TRBV5-4,.,15,.,TRBJ1-4,CASSLGQATNEKLFF,TGTGCCAGCAGCTTGGGACAAGCAACTAATGAAAAACTGTTTTTT
TRBV3-1/TRBV3-2,TRBD1,15,once,TRBJ2-3,CASSRGQALQSTQYF,TGTGCCAGCAGCCGCGGACAGGCCTTACAGAGTACGCAGTATTTT
TRBV12-3/TRBV12-4,.,13,.,TRBJ1-5,CASTLRSDQPQHF,TGTGCCAGCACCCTGCGTTCGGATCAGCCCCAGCATTTT
TRBV5-1,.,15,.,TRBJ1-4,CASSLTVPKGEKLFF,TGCGCCAGCAGCCTGACAGTGCCGAAGGGAGAAAAACTGTTTTTT
TRBV6-1,.,17,once,TRBJ1-5,CASSEAQGRGGNQPQHF,TGTGCCAGCAGTGAAGCACAGGGAAGGGGAGGCAATCAGCCCCAGCATTTT